This T cell receptor (beta chain) was found in a study of regulatory T cells in long-lasting Graves disease. General study findings and limits: TCR diversity was lower in persistent than newly diagnosed Graves' disease. Patients with persistent disease showed a bias toward TRBV28, TRBJ1-2 and TRBJ2-5.

On this clonotype itself: Its specificity is not known.

Through Arm-PCR of CDR3 regions and iRepertoire HTBI primers, TCR beta libraries were built. TCRdb reprocessed the multiplex PCR reads with MiXCR, giving one entry per CDR3 protein. Of a few hundred thousand distinct CDR3 sequences detected, around 23% appear once; the ten largest clones hold 45% to 70%. Time point indicated: persistent/refractory GD, antithyroid drugs over 5 years with positive TRAb. PBMC-derived RNA was used for the TCR library. The peripheral blood volume drawn was about 9 milliliters, and it was collected into EDTA tubes. The germline gives CDR1 GTSNPN, CDR2 SVGIG (reference sequence). The CDR3 is 12 amino acids. V dropped 0 bases and J dropped 5 bases, with 8 bases sitting between them.

The clonotype was recovered from a female donor with Graves disease. The chain carries TRBV30 and TRBJ2-7; D unresolved. Sequencing was performed on peripheral blood mononuclear cells (PBMCs), taken when the disease was refractory, from a patient treated with antithyroid drugs. The CDR3 coding sequence is TGTGCCTGGAGTGTACGGGCAGACGAGCAGTACTTC. As protein: CAWSVRADEQYF.